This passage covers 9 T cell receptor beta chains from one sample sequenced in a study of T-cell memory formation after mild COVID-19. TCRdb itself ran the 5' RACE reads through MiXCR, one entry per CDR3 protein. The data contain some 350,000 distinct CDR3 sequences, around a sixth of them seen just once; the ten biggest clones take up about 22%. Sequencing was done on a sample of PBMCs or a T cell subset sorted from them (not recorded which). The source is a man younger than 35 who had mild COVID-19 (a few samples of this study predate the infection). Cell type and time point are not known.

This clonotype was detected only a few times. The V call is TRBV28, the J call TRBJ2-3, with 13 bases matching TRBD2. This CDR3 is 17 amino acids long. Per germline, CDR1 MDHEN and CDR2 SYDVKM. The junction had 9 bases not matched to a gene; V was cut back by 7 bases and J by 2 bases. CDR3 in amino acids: CASTPWTSGGNTDTQYF. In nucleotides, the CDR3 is TGTGCCAGCACCCCGTGGACTAGCGGGGGTAACACAGATACGCAGTATTTT.

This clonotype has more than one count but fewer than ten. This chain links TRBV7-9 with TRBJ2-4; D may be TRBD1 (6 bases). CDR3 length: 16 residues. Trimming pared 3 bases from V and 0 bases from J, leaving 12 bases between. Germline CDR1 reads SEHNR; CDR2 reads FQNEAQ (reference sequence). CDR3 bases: TGTGCCAGCAGCTTCTCCACAGGGATAGCCAAAAACATTCAGTACTTC. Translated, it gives CASSFSTGIAKNIQYF.

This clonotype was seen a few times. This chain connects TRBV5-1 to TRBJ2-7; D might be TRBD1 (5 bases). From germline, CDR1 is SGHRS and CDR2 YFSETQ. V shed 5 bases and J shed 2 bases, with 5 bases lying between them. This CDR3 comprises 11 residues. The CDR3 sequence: CASRDTYEQYV. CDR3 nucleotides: TGCGCCAGCAGGGACACCTACGAGCAGTACGTC.

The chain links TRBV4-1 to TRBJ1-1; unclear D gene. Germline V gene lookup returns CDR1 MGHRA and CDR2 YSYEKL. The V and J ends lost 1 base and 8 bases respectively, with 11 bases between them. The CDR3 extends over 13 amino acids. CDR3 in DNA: TGCGCCAGCAGCCAAGGCCTAAAGGGAGAAGCTTTCTTT. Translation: CASSQGLKGEAFF.

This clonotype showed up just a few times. This chain's CDR3 is CASSFLLEGTGELFF. CDR3 coding DNA: TGTGCCAGCAGCTTCTTGCTAGAAGGGACCGGGGAGCTGTTTTTT. The rearrangement uses TRBV7-8 and TRBJ2-2; D not certain. CDR1 and CDR2 (germline): SGHVS, FQNEAQ. V was cut by 3 bases and J by 5 bases, with 13 bases left in between. The CDR3 consists of 15 residues.

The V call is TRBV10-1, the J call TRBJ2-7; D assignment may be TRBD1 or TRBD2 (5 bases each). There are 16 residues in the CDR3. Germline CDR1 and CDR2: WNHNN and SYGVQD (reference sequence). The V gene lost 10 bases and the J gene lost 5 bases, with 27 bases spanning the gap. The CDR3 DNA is TGCGCCAATCGTTTGGGGACCCCCCGTTTGGTCGACGAGCAGTACGTC. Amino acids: CANRLGTPRLVDEQYV.

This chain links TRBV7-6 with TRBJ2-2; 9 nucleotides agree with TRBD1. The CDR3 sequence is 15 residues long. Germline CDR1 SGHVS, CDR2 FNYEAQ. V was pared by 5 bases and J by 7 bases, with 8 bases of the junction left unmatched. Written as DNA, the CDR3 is TGTGCCAGCAGCAAAATACAGGGGGCCATCGGGGAGCTGTTTTTT. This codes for CASSKIQGAIGELFF.

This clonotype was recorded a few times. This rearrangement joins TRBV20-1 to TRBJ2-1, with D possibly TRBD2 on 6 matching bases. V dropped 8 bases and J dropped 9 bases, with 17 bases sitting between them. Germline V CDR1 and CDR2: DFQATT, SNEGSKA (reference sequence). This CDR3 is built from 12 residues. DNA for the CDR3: TGCAGTAGTCCCGGAGGGACCAGTGAGCAGTTCTTC. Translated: CSSPGGTSEQFF.

CDR3 residues: CASSLAPGVETQYF. As DNA, the CDR3 is TGCGCCAGCAGCTTGGCCCCGGGGGTGGAGACCCAGTACTTC. J is TRBJ2-5 and V is TRBV5-1, with D perhaps TRBD2 (6 bases). The CDR3 spans 14 residues. V dropped 0 bases and J dropped 5 bases, with 11 bases sitting between them. Per the germline V gene, CDR1 is SGHRS and CDR2 is YFSETQ.